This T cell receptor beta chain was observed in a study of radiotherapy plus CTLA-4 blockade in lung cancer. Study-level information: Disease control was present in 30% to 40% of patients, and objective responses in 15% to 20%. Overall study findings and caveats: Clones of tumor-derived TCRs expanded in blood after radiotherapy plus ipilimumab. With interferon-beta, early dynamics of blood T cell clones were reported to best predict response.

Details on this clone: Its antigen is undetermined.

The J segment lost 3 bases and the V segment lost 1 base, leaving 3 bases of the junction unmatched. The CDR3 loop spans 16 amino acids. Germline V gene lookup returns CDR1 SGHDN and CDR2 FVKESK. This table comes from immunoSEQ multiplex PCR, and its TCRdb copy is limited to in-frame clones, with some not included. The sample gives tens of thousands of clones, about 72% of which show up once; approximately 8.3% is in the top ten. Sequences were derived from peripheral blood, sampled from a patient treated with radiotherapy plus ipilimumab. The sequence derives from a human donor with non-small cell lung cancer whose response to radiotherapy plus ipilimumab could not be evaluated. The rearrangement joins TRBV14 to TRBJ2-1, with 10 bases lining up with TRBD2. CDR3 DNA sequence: TGTGCCAGCAGCCAAGGTGGGACTAGCGTCTACAATGAGCAGTTCTTC. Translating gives CASSQGGTSVYNEQFF.